By share, the clone carrying this T cell receptor (beta chain) counts as medium-sized. These data originate in a study of HIV-infected patients and healthy controls. Study details: By the second bleed, viral load was undetectable in most of the 16 patients.

cDNA was made from 400 to 500 ng RNA using alpha and beta constant primers. Each of the alpha and beta chains got its own library through chain-specific third strand synthesis with indices. A 5' RACE adapter with a random hexamer and the SP2 primer site was joined to cDNA. TCRdb passed the 5' RACE reads through MiXCR, listing each CDR3 protein once. The repertoire holds a few thousand distinct CDR3 sequences, with roughly 8.5% as singletons. Germline V gives CDR1 LGHDT, CDR2 YNNKEL (reference sequence). The CDR3 has 13 residues. The ends were cut back, 4 bases at V and 3 bases at J, with 7 bases in the middle. Antiretroviral therapy had run roughly three months, about 14 weeks, before follow-up blood collection. All unsorted peripheral T cells were captured because whole blood was used without fractionation. A roughly 2.4 ml peripheral blood sample was taken for RNA.

This receptor was identified in an adult with HIV infection. V is TRBV3-1 and J is TRBJ2-1, with TRBD1 as a possible D gene (6 bases). The sequencing used blood, collected during antiretroviral therapy. CDR3 bases: TGTGCCAGCAGCCGGGGGCGCTACAATGAGCAGTTCTTC. Translation: CASSRGRYNEQFF.